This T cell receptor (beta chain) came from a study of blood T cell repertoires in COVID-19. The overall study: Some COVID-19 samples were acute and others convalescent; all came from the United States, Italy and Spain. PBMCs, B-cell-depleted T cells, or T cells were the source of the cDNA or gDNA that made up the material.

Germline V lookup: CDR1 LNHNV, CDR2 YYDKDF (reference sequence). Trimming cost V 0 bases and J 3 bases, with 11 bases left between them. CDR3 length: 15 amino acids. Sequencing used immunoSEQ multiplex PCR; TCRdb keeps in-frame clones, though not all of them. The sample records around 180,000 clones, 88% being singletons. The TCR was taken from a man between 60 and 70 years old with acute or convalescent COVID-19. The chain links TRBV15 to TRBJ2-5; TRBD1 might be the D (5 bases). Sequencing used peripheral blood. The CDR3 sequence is CATSRDGAREETQYF. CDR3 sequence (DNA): TGTGCCACCAGCAGAGATGGGGCCCGCGAAGAGACCCAGTACTTC.